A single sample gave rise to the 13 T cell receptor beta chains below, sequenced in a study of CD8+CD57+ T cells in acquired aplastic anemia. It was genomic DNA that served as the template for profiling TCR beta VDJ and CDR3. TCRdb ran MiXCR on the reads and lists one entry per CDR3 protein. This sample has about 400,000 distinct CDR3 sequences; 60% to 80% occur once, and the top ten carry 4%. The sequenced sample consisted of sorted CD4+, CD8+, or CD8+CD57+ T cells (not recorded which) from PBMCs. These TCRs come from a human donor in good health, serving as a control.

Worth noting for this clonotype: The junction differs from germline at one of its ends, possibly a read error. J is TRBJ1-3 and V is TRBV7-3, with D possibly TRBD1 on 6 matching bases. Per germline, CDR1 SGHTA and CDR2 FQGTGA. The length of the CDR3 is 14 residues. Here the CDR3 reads CASSSDRFSTDTQF. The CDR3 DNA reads TGTGCCAGCAGCTCCGACAGGTTTAGCACAGATACGCAGTTT.

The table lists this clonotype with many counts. This CDR3 reads CSARVRDYGYTF. CDR3 sequence (DNA): TGCAGTGCTAGAGTTAGGGATTATGGCTACACCTTC. The chain uses TRBV20-1 and TRBJ1-2, with D uncertain. V was cut by 1 base and J by 5 bases, with 8 bases left in between. The CDR3 is made up of 12 amino acids. Germline V gene data show CDR1 as DFQATT and CDR2 as SNEGSKA (reference sequence).

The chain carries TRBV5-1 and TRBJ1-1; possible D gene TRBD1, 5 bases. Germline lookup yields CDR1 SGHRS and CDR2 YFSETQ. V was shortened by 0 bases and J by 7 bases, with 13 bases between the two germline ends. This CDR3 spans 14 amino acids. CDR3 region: CASSLGQYTDEAFF. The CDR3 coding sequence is TGCGCCAGCAGCTTGGGACAGTATACAGATGAAGCTTTCTTT.

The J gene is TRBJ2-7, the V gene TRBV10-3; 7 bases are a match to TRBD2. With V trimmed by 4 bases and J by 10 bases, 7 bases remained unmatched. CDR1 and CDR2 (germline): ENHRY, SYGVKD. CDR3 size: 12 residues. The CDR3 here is CAISGKGGIQYF. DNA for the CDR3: TGTGCCATCAGTGGGAAGGGAGGGATCCAGTACTTC.

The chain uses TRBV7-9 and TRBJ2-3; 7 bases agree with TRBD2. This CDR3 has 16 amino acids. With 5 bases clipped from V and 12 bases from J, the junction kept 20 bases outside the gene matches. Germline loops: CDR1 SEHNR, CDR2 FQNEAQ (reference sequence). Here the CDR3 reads CASSVGPAGALHFQYF. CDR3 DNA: TGTGCCAGCAGCGTGGGGCCGGCGGGAGCCCTCCACTTTCAGTATTTT.

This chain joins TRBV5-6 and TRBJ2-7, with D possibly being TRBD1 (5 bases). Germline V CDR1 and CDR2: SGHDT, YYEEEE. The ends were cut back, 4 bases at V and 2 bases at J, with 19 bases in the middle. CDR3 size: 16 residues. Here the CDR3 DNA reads TGTGCCAGCAGCCTGAACACCTGGGGCAGCACCTACGAGCAGTACTTC. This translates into CASSLNTWGSTYEQYF.

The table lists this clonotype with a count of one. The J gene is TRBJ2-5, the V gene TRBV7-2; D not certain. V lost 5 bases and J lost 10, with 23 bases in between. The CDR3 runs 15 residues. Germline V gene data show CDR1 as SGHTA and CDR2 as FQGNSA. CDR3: CASSPLGVYEELQYF. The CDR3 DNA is TGTGCCAGCAGCCCCCTTGGAGTGTACGAGGAGCTCCAGTACTTC.

The CDR3 DNA reads TGTGCCAGCAGCTTAATCAGGTTGGCGAACACTGAAGCTTTCTTT. Protein: CASSLIRLANTEAFF. The chain uses TRBV7-9 and TRBJ1-1, with D hard to call. The CDR3 is 15 residues long. The ends were cut back, 2 bases at V and 1 base at J, with 11 bases in the middle. Germline V gene sequence: CDR1 SEHNR, CDR2 FQNEAQ (reference sequence).

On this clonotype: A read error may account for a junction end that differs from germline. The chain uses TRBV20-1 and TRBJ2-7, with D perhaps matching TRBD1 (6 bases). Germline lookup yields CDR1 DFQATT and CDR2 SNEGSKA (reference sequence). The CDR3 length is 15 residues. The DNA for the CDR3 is TGCAGCATCCCCGTGGGGGCGAGGCGTTCCTACCAGCAGTACTTC. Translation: CSIPVGARRSYQQYF.

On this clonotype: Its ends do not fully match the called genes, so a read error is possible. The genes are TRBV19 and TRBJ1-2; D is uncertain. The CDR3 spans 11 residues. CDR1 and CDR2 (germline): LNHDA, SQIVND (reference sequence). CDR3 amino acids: CASSNRKGQSF. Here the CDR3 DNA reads TGTGCCAGCAGTAATCGCAAGGGCCAGTCCTTC.

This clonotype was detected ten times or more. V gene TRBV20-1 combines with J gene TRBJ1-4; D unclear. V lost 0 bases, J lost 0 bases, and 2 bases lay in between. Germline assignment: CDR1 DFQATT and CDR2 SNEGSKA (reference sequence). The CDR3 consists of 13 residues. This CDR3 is CSARDSTNEKLFF. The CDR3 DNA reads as TGCAGTGCTAGAGACTCAACTAATGAAAAACTGTTTTTT.

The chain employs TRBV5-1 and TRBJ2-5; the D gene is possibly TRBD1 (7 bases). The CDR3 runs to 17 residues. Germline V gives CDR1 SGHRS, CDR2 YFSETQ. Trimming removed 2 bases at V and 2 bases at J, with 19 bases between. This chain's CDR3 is CASSLLSAGQRQETQYF. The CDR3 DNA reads TGCGCCAGCAGCTTACTATCGGCGGGACAGCGACAAGAGACCCAGTACTTC.

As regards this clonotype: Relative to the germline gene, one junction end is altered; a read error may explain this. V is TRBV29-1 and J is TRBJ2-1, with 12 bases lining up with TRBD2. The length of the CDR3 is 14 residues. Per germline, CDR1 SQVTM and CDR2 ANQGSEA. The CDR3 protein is CSVIVLAGGNGQFF. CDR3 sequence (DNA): TGCAGCGTTATTGTACTAGCGGGGGGCAATGGGCAGTTCTTC.